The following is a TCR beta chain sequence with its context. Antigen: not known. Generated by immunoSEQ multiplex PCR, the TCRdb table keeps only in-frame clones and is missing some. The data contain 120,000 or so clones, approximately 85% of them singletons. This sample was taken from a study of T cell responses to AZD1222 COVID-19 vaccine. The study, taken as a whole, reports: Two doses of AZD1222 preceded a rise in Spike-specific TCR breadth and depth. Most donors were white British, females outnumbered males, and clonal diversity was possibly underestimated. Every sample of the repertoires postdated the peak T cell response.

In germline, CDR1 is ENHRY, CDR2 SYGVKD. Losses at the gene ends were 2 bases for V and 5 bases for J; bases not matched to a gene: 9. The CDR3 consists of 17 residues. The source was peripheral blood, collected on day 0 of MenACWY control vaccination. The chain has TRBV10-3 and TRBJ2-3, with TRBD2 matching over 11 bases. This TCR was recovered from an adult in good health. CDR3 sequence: CAISEPGSGRALDTQYF. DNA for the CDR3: TGTGCCATCAGTGAGCCCGGTAGCGGGAGGGCCTTAGATACGCAGTATTTT.